This T cell receptor beta chain was retrieved from a study of CD8 T cells in ankylosing spondylitis. Study outcomes and limitations: Several of the motif variants were reported before in synovial fluid and blood from reactive arthritis.

Using quantitative 5'-RACE with molecular barcodes, the authors made TCR beta libraries. TCRdb called the 5' RACE reads again in MiXCR, with one record for every CDR3 protein. The sample records around 120,000 distinct CDR3 sequences, 9.3% being singletons. Notes on this clonotype: Its target is not known.

CDR1 is DFQATT and CDR2 is SNEGSKA in the germline V gene (reference sequence). The CDR3 has 18 amino acids. The chain links TRBV20-1 to TRBJ2-1; 8 bases line up with TRBD2. Sequencing input: blood, either unsorted or a sorted T cell fraction (not recorded which). This receptor was taken from a male donor with ankylosing spondylitis or in good health (not recorded which). DNA for the CDR3: TGCTGTGTTTCAGCGGGAGTAAAGAGTCCCTCCGGCTACAATGAGCAGTTCTTC. Its protein product is CCVSAGVKSPSGYNEQFF.